Given below is one T cell receptor beta chain in context. Which antigen it targets is not known. No per-base quality is available; no much larger clone lies one base away. The sample's treatment or condition label, decoded: in vitro stimulation with specific CMV peptide epitopes to enrich CMV-specific T cells. This entry belongs to a study of T cell repertoires in cytomegalovirus infection (dated by TCRdb to about 2019). For the study in its entirety: The peptide stimulations were aimed at well-studied HLA-B-restricted epitopes as well as recently identified HLA-C-restricted CMV epitopes, whose presentation resists viral immunomodulation. Donor HLA type was relevant to the analysis, because carriage of CMV infection together with the matching HLA type was indicated by public TCR beta signatures. Broad study findings and their caveats: The ex vivo response was dominated by HLA-C-restricted CMV-specific TCR beta clonotypes, which also provided the single most frequent clonotype in two of eight donors. Carriers of CMV infection plus the relevant HLA type were discriminated by the cumulative frequency of public TCR beta family members in the study cohort and in an independent 352-donor cohort.

Sequencing relied on an Illumina HiSeq 1500. Clones were called with MiXCR by TCRdb after fastp trimmed the public reads at Q25, and only in-frame beta chains were retained. When rows share a CDR3 protein, they turn into one entry using the most common DNA and genes. The sample records around 570,000 distinct CDR3 sequences, 40% of which are singletons. 48% of the sample lies in the top ten. The CDR3 runs 14 amino acids, cysteine and phenylalanine included. Only CDR3 DNA is held: 42 bases, read in frame from base 1. From the germline V gene (reference sequence), CDR1 is MNHEY and CDR2 is SMNVEV. Compared with germline, V lacks 6 bases and J lacks 9 bases; bases without a gene match: 7.

The rearranged segments are TRBV27 and TRBJ1-6, and 8 bases in between align with TRBD1. Sequenced material: cultured PBMCs, taken from culture after CMV antigen stimulation. The source of this sequence is a human donor in good health (CMV status not recorded). Some clones in this sample may be carry-over from other donors' samples. The CDR3: CASRVTGAGSPLHF. The nucleotide sequence is TGTGCCAGCAGGGTGACAGGGGCAGGTTCACCCCTCCACTTT.